This T cell receptor (beta chain) is from a study of blood T cells in healthy people across ages. Study observations and caveats: Naive CD4+ cell counts and diversity both ran higher in long-lived than in aged donors.

This clonotype was recorded at least ten times. The antigen remains undetermined. The authors ran a second PCR of roughly 7 to 11 cycles using a sample-barcoded 5' primer and a J-beta primer mix. TCRdb recomputed calls from the 5' RACE reads with MiXCR, one row per CDR3 protein. Of some 760,000 distinct CDR3 sequences listed, 20% to 25% were seen once; the top ten hold approximately 3.7%. This same sample was also part of a study on T cells of mothers and their children.

The TCR sequence derives from a boy younger than 18 in good health. The sequenced sample was blood.

The CDR3 DNA reads TGCAGTGCTAGGGCCGACAAGCAAGAGACCCAGTACTTC. Its protein is CSARADKQETQYF. The chain recombines TRBV20-1 with TRBJ2-5, with D unresolved. The germline V gene encodes CDR1 DFQATT and CDR2 SNEGSKA (reference sequence). The ends were cut back, 3 bases at V and 2 bases at J, with 10 bases in the middle. The CDR3 contains 13 residues.